These 9 T cell receptor beta chains came from one sample sequenced in a study of T-cell reconstitution after alpha-beta-depleted transplantation in children. Unique molecular identifiers were incorporated during preparation of the TCRbeta library. TCRdb used MiXCR to reprocess the PCR reads, holding one entry per CDR3 protein. The repertoire consists of under 850,000 distinct CDR3 sequences, with around 14% occurring once and the leading ten covering around 0.76%. The sequenced sample was PBMCs, obtained before TCRalphabeta/CD19-depleted stem cell transplant. The receptors here all came from a girl aged 2 to 10 with congenital amegakaryocytic thrombocytopenia, due to receive a stem cell transplant.

This clonotype was detected ten times or more. J is TRBJ2-5 and V is TRBV20-1, with 8 bases that match TRBD2. Germline assignment: CDR1 DFQATT and CDR2 SNEGSKA (reference sequence). This CDR3 region has 13 residues. After removal of 6 bases from V and 7 bases from J, the junction contained 10 bases not matched to a gene. The CDR3 here is CSARGGNEATQYF. The CDR3, as DNA: TGCAGTGCCCGGGGGGGCAATGAAGCGACCCAGTACTTC.

This clonotype was observed many times. CDR3 sequence reads: CASSLPGQAGTEAFF. CDR3 DNA: TGTGCCAGCAGCTTACCGGGACAGGCAGGCACTGAAGCTTTCTTT. V is TRBV7-9 and J is TRBJ1-1, with 8 bases aligning to TRBD1. CDR1 is SEHNR, CDR2 FQNEAQ, per germline (reference sequence). With 2 bases clipped from V and 4 bases from J, the junction kept 6 bases outside the gene matches. The CDR3 totals 15 residues. Drawing the rest from reference TRBV7-9 and TRBJ1-1, the complete variable domain is DTGVSQNPRHKITKRGQNVTFRCDPISEHNRLYWYRQTLGQGPEFLTYFQNEAQLEKSRLLSDRFSAERPKGSFSTLEIQRTEQGDSAMYLCASSLPGQAGTEAFFGQGTRLTVV.

The sample holds a few counts of this clonotype. This chain uses TRBV20-1 with TRBJ2-5; unclear D gene. The germline V and J ends were trimmed by 0 bases and 1 base, with 12 bases remaining between them. CDR1 and CDR2 (germline): DFQATT, SNEGSKA (reference sequence). This CDR3 spans 15 amino acids. CDR3 nucleotides: TGCAGTGCTAGAGATCTCGCAACAGCCCAAGAGACCCAGTACTTC. Amino acids: CSARDLATAQETQYF.

Only a few counts were recorded for this clonotype. The chain links TRBV7-9 to TRBJ1-2; D remains unclear. The V end lost 5 bases, the J end lost 14 bases, and 15 bases lay between the germline ends. Germline V gene sequence: CDR1 SEHNR, CDR2 FQNEAQ (reference sequence). This CDR3 spans 11 amino acids. CDR3 loop: CASSHEVPGTF. The DNA of the CDR3 is TGTGCCAGCAGCCACGAAGTACCCGGAACCTTC.

This clonotype was observed at least ten times. The rearrangement links TRBV20-1 to TRBJ1-5, with D uncertain. V lost 4 bases and J lost 3, with 10 bases in between. The CDR3 has 13 residues. Per germline, CDR1 DFQATT and CDR2 SNEGSKA (reference sequence). The CDR3 spells CSAIPRTNQPQHF. CDR3 nucleotide sequence: TGCAGTGCTATTCCTCGGACCAATCAGCCCCAGCATTTT.

Many counts were recorded for this clonotype. This rearrangement joins TRBV20-1 to TRBJ1-5; 8 bases map to TRBD1. CDR1 and CDR2 from the germline V gene are DFQATT and SNEGSKA (reference sequence). With 6 bases clipped from V and 0 bases from J, the junction kept 7 bases outside the gene matches. The CDR3 is 15 residues long. The CDR3, as DNA: TGCAGTGCGAGACCGACAGGGGCTAGCAATCAGCCCCAGCATTTT. Translating it yields CSARPTGASNQPQHF.

This chain connects TRBV12-3 or TRBV12-4 to TRBJ2-5, with D possibly being TRBD2 (5 bases). V was shortened by 1 base and J by 4 bases, with 13 bases between the two germline ends. The CDR3 runs 15 residues. Here the CDR3 reads CASSLEVVAGETQYF. The CDR3 DNA follows: TGTGCCAGCAGTTTAGAAGTGGTGGCGGGAGAGACCCAGTACTTC.

The table lists this clonotype with many counts. V gene TRBV5-1 combines with J gene TRBJ1-1; D not resolved. Deletions cut 7 bases from V and 1 base from J, with 17 bases between. CDR3 size: 15 residues. Germline V lookup: CDR1 SGHRS, CDR2 YFSETQ. The CDR3, as DNA: TGCGCCAGCCATGAAATCGGCACCGGGAACACTGAAGCTTTCTTT. This translates into CASHEIGTGNTEAFF.

Many counts were recorded for this clonotype. J is TRBJ1-1 and V is TRBV5-1, with a possible D match to TRBD1 (5 bases). Trimming removed 4 bases from V and 4 bases from J, with 14 bases in between. The CDR3 runs to 14 residues. CDR1 is SGHRS, CDR2 YFSETQ, per germline. The CDR3 region is CASSMDQGGTEAFF. The DNA for the CDR3 is TGCGCCAGCAGCATGGACCAGGGAGGCACTGAAGCTTTCTTT.